This T cell receptor (beta chain) came from a study of PD-L1 blockade in urothelial cancer. Study as a whole: Patients had undergone 0 to 3 prior chemotherapy regimens.

To note about this clone: Its specificity is not known.

Profiled with immunoSEQ multiplex PCR; TCRdb holds only in-frame clones, not every one. The repertoire holds around 57,000 clones, with approximately 75% as singletons. Trimming took off 2 bases at V and 2 bases at J, with 13 bases between the two ends. Per germline, CDR1 MNHNY and CDR2 SVGAGI (reference sequence). This CDR3 comprises 15 residues. Described time point: pretreatment peripheral blood. Whole-study findings and limits: Tumor-linked clones in blood grew more by 3 weeks in durable-benefit patients.

This sequence joins TRBV6-6 and TRBJ2-7, with a possible D match to TRBD1 (6 bases). The TCR originated in a man aged 70-80 years with urothelial cancer. Specimen: PBMCs, collected around atezolizumab (anti-PD-L1) treatment. For the CDR3, the DNA is TGTGCCAGCAGTTACAATCCCACAGGGACCTACGAGCAGTACTTC. Translation gives CASSYNPTGTYEQYF.